This TCR beta chain was identified during a study of blood T cells in healthy people across ages. Healthy Caucasian individuals from Russia aged about 6 to 90 served as donors. A sample-barcoded 5' primer and a J-beta primer mix were used in a second PCR of roughly 7 to 12 cycles. Each CDR3 protein gets one entry after TCRdb re-called the 5' RACE reads with MiXCR. The sample shows 600,000 to 650,000 distinct CDR3 sequences, roughly three fifths of them seen only once. CDR1 is MNHNS and CDR2 is SASEGT in the germline V gene. The CDR3 runs 13 residues. V was shortened by 3 bases and J by 8 bases, with 13 bases between the two germline ends.

Sequenced: blood. V usage is TRBV6-1 and J usage is TRBJ1-2; a weak D match, TRBD1 (6 bases). This TCR was recovered from a man in his 60s in good health. The CDR3 DNA is TGTGCCAGCAGTGACGCGGCGGGGGCCGGCTACACCTTC. It encodes CASSDAAGAGYTF.